This T cell receptor beta chain was found in a study of OX40 agonist ivuxolimab in advanced cancers. Study conclusions and caveats: The 0.1-3.0 mg/kg partial responders had among the lowest clonal expansion.

V lost 5 bases to trimming and J lost 8 bases; unmatched junction nucleotides: 8. The germline V gene encodes CDR1 SGHTA and CDR2 FQGTGA. This CDR3 has 14 amino acids. Blood got drawn at baseline, again on cycle 4 day 1, and then on cycle 7 day 1. Profiling relied on immunoSEQ multiplex PCR, and the TCRdb table lists in-frame clones only, not all of them. The sample lists tens of thousands of clones, 75% to 90% occurring once. This clone was observed a handful of times. Its target is unknown. The J gene is TRBJ2-1, the V gene TRBV7-3, with TRBD1 matching over 8 bases. Sequences were derived from CD4+ or CD8+ T cells sorted from blood, sampled in a trial of the OX40 agonist ivuxolimab. This clonotype originated in an adult with an advanced solid tumor such as melanoma, head and neck, liver or kidney cancer. The CDR3 here is CASSLDRVRDEQFF. Written as DNA, the CDR3 is TGTGCCAGCAGCCTGGACAGGGTACGGGATGAGCAGTTCTTC.